This TCR beta chain was recorded in a study of identical twins. Study-level findings and limits: Less excess twin sharing appeared in beta out-of-frame sequences.

CDR3 length: 14 amino acids. Between the trimmed V and J ends, which lost 3 bases and 8 bases, there was a span of 16 bases. In germline, CDR1 is MNHEY, CDR2 SMNVEV (reference sequence). Template switching created a universal primer site, and the cDNA included unique molecular identifiers. MiXCR was run by TCRdb on the 5' RACE reads, yielding one entry per CDR3 protein. The sample has roughly 1.6 million distinct CDR3 sequences, about 30% seen once. In the case of this clonotype: Its target is not known.

This sequence was found in a newborn girl in good health. The chain has TRBV27 and TRBJ1-1; D ambiguous. The sequenced material came from cord blood. The CDR3 loop reads CASSFYGLPSEAFF. CDR3 sequence (DNA): TGTGCCAGCAGTTTTTACGGCTTGCCTAGCGAAGCTTTCTTT.